Listed below are T cell receptor beta chains from one sample, sequenced in a study of OX40 agonist ivuxolimab in advanced cancers. Sequenced by immunoSEQ multiplex PCR; TCRdb stores in-frame clones only, minus some. This sample has some 100,000 clones; 90% occur once, and the top ten carry under 0.2%. This specimen consisted of CD4+ or CD8+ T cells sorted from blood, obtained in a trial of the OX40 agonist ivuxolimab. The receptor source for this set is an adult with an advanced solid tumor such as melanoma, head and neck, liver or kidney cancer. Both conserved end residues are part of each CDR3. The order of the fields is V gene, J gene, D gene, clone size, CDR3 protein, CDR3 DNA. D genes are given only for firm matches. Clone size is shown for a subset of rows, as once, few, many or a class of expanded clone.

V gene: TRBV19
J gene: TRBJ2-2
D gene: TRBD2
clone size: .
CDR3 protein: CASSIIGPSGSTGELFF
CDR3 DNA: TGTGCCAGTAGTATTATTGGGCCTAGCGGGTCGACCGGGGAGCTGTTTTTT

V gene: TRBV28
J gene: TRBJ1-1
D gene: .
clone size: once
CDR3 protein: CASSLRGEGEAFF
CDR3 DNA: TGTGCCAGCAGTTTACGGGGGGAAGGTGAAGCTTTCTTT

V gene: TRBV19
J gene: TRBJ2-4
D gene: TRBD1
clone size: .
CDR3 protein: CASSGDSTKNIQYF
CDR3 DNA: TGTGCCAGTAGTGGGGACAGTACCAAAAACATTCAGTACTTC

V gene: TRBV6-1
J gene: TRBJ2-4
D gene: .
clone size: .
CDR3 protein: CASSEGSLAKNIQYF
CDR3 DNA: TGTGCCAGCAGTGAGGGGTCTCTAGCCAAAAACATTCAGTACTTC

V gene: TRBV2
J gene: TRBJ2-3
D gene: .
clone size: .
CDR3 protein: CASSGGGFETDTQYF
CDR3 DNA: TGTGCCAGCAGCGGTGGGGGATTTGAGACAGATACGCAGTATTTT

V gene: TRBV7-3
J gene: TRBJ2-1
D gene: .
clone size: .
CDR3 protein: CASSLDGIGSYNEQFF
CDR3 DNA: TGTGCCAGCAGCTTAGACGGGATTGGATCCTACAATGAGCAGTTCTTC

V gene: TRBV6-5
J gene: TRBJ2-2
D gene: .
clone size: once
CDR3 protein: CASRDTGELFF
CDR3 DNA: TGTGCCAGCAGGGACACCGGGGAGCTGTTTTTT

V gene: TRBV4-2
J gene: TRBJ1-1
D gene: .
clone size: .
CDR3 protein: CASSHPTALENTEAFF
CDR3 DNA: TGTGCCAGCAGCCATCCCACAGCACTTGAGAACACTGAAGCTTTCTTT

V gene: TRBV11-2
J gene: TRBJ1-2
D gene: .
clone size: .
CDR3 protein: CASSRGPNYGYTF
CDR3 DNA: TGTGCCAGCAGCCGGGGCCCGAACTATGGCTACACCTTC

V gene: TRBV11-2
J gene: TRBJ2-7
D gene: .
clone size: .
CDR3 protein: CASSLLRGRTLDEQYF
CDR3 DNA: TGTGCCAGCAGCTTATTGCGAGGACGTACCCTCGACGAGCAGTACTTC

V gene: TRBV28
J gene: TRBJ2-3
D gene: TRBD2
clone size: .
CDR3 protein: CASRNLLGLANTDTQYF
CDR3 DNA: TGTGCCAGCAGGAACCTATTGGGACTAGCCAACACAGATACGCAGTATTTT

V gene: TRBV7-2
J gene: TRBJ2-7
D gene: .
clone size: .
CDR3 protein: CASSLAGSMEYF
CDR3 DNA: TGTGCCAGCAGCTTAGCGGGGAGCATGGAGTACTTC

V gene: TRBV5-6
J gene: TRBJ1-1
D gene: .
clone size: .
CDR3 protein: CASSLVHTEAFF
CDR3 DNA: TGTGCCAGCAGCTTGGTTCACACTGAAGCTTTCTTT

V gene: TRBV6-5
J gene: TRBJ1-1
D gene: .
clone size: .
CDR3 protein: CASTYLQGTGGTEAFF
CDR3 DNA: TGTGCCAGCACTTACCTTCAGGGTACGGGGGGCACTGAAGCTTTCTTT

V gene: TRBV19
J gene: TRBJ2-3
D gene: .
clone size: .
CDR3 protein: CASSIDPGLASTDTQYF
CDR3 DNA: TGTGCCAGTAGTATTGATCCGGGACTGGCTAGCACAGATACGCAGTATTTT

V gene: TRBV30
J gene: TRBJ2-2
D gene: TRBD1
clone size: .
CDR3 protein: CAWSVLIPSRDRVNTGELFF
CDR3 DNA: TGTGCCTGGAGTGTACTGATCCCCTCGCGGGACAGGGTTAACACCGGGGAGCTGTTTTTT

V gene: TRBV9
J gene: TRBJ1-6
D gene: TRBD1
clone size: once
CDR3 protein: CASSLRQGDSPLHF
CDR3 DNA: TGTGCCAGCAGCTTGCGACAGGGCGATTCACCCCTCCACTTT

V gene: TRBV19
J gene: TRBJ1-1
D gene: .
clone size: few
CDR3 protein: CASSLTGQSNTEAFF
CDR3 DNA: TGTGCCAGTAGTTTGACCGGCCAGTCGAACACTGAAGCTTTCTTT

V gene: TRBV28
J gene: TRBJ2-3
D gene: TRBD1
clone size: .
CDR3 protein: CASSFPAGGRTDTQYF
CDR3 DNA: TGTGCCAGCAGTTTCCCCGCAGGGGGCAGGACAGATACGCAGTATTTT

V gene: TRBV4-1
J gene: TRBJ2-3
D gene: .
clone size: .
CDR3 protein: CASSQDRASTDTQYF
CDR3 DNA: TGCGCCAGCAGCCAAGATAGGGCTAGCACAGATACGCAGTATTTT

V gene: TRBV27
J gene: TRBJ2-7
D gene: .
clone size: .
CDR3 protein: CASSTRFSGSYEQYF
CDR3 DNA: TGTGCCAGCAGTACTCGGTTTAGCGGCTCCTACGAGCAGTACTTC

V gene: TRBV21-1
J gene: TRBJ2-5
D gene: .
clone size: few
CDR3 protein: CASSNLTSGWAQYF
CDR3 DNA: TGTGCCAGCAGCAACTTGACTAGCGGGTGGGCCCAGTACTTC

V gene: TRBV5-1
J gene: TRBJ1-1
D gene: .
clone size: .
CDR3 protein: CASSLNDGGTEAFF
CDR3 DNA: TGCGCCAGCAGCTTGAATGATGGAGGGACTGAAGCTTTCTTT

V gene: TRBV30
J gene: TRBJ2-7
D gene: .
clone size: .
CDR3 protein: CAWSGGGLGKEQYF
CDR3 DNA: TGTGCCTGGAGTGGCGGGGGCCTAGGGAAGGAGCAGTACTTC

V gene: TRBV5-1
J gene: TRBJ1-2
D gene: TRBD1
clone size: .
CDR3 protein: CASSPGDRGRDGYTF
CDR3 DNA: TGCGCCAGCAGTCCAGGCGACAGGGGGCGAGATGGCTACACCTTC

V gene: TRBV6-6
J gene: TRBJ2-7
D gene: TRBD1
clone size: .
CDR3 protein: CASLSFTGGIYEQYF
CDR3 DNA: TGTGCCAGCCTATCGTTCACAGGGGGTATCTACGAGCAGTACTTC

V gene: TRBV9
J gene: TRBJ2-2
D gene: .
clone size: .
CDR3 protein: CASSVVGGHTGELFF
CDR3 DNA: TGTGCCAGCAGCGTAGTCGGGGGGCACACCGGGGAGCTGTTTTTT

V gene: TRBV19
J gene: TRBJ1-4
D gene: .
clone size: .
CDR3 protein: CASIRHGGNEKLFF
CDR3 DNA: TGTGCCAGTATCCGACACGGCGGTAATGAAAAACTGTTTTTT

V gene: TRBV10-1
J gene: TRBJ2-1
D gene: TRBD2
clone size: few
CDR3 protein: CASSGTRLAGAKSSYNEQFF
CDR3 DNA: TGCGCCAGCAGTGGTACCCGACTAGCGGGAGCAAAAAGCTCCTACAATGAGCAGTTCTTC

V gene: TRBV5-1
J gene: TRBJ1-4
D gene: .
clone size: .
CDR3 protein: CASSLDGRNNEKLFF
CDR3 DNA: TGCGCCAGCAGCTTGGATGGACGGAACAATGAAAAACTGTTTTTT

V gene: TRBV6-6
J gene: TRBJ2-7
D gene: TRBD2
clone size: .
CDR3 protein: CASRGRVSYEQYF
CDR3 DNA: TGTGCCAGCAGGGGGAGGGTAAGCTACGAGCAGTACTTC

V gene: TRBV5-1
J gene: TRBJ2-3
D gene: .
clone size: .
CDR3 protein: CASSFMGGVSTDTQYF
CDR3 DNA: TGCGCCAGCAGCTTTATGGGGGGCGTTAGCACAGATACGCAGTATTTT

V gene: TRBV27
J gene: TRBJ1-4
D gene: .
clone size: .
CDR3 protein: CASSDLGTRNEKLFF
CDR3 DNA: TGTGCCAGCAGTGATCTTGGGACAAGAAATGAAAAACTGTTTTTT

V gene: TRBV19
J gene: TRBJ1-4
D gene: .
clone size: .
CDR3 protein: CASSMGKVLIEKLFF
CDR3 DNA: TGTGCCAGTAGTATGGGGAAGGTTTTGATTGAAAAACTGTTTTTT

V gene: TRBV7-3
J gene: TRBJ2-7
D gene: TRBD2
clone size: .
CDR3 protein: CASSPGGLAGRNEQYF
CDR3 DNA: TGTGCCAGCAGCCCCGGTGGACTAGCGGGAAGGAACGAGCAGTACTTC

V gene: TRBV5-1
J gene: TRBJ2-3
D gene: TRBD2
clone size: .
CDR3 protein: CASSSGRADTQYF
CDR3 DNA: TGCGCCAGCAGCTCAGGGAGGGCAGATACGCAGTATTTT

V gene: TRBV5-6
J gene: TRBJ1-1
D gene: .
clone size: .
CDR3 protein: CASSWSWGSTEAFF
CDR3 DNA: TGTGCCAGCAGCTGGAGTTGGGGGAGTACTGAAGCTTTCTTT

V gene: TRBV4-1
J gene: TRBJ1-1
D gene: .
clone size: .
CDR3 protein: CASSQEGQGSTEAFF
CDR3 DNA: TGCGCCAGCAGCCAAGAGGGGCAGGGCAGCACTGAAGCTTTCTTT

V gene: TRBV7-9
J gene: TRBJ1-6
D gene: TRBD1
clone size: .
CDR3 protein: CASSLGQGVDNSPLHF
CDR3 DNA: TGTGCCAGCAGCTTAGGGCAGGGGGTAGACAATTCACCCCTCCACTTT

V gene: TRBV7-2
J gene: TRBJ2-5
D gene: .
clone size: .
CDR3 protein: CASSLGARGETQYF
CDR3 DNA: TGTGCCAGCAGCTTAGGAGCTAGAGGGGAGACCCAGTACTTC

V gene: TRBV6-5
J gene: TRBJ1-3
D gene: .
clone size: .
CDR3 protein: CASHPLAGNTIYF
CDR3 DNA: TGTGCCAGCCATCCTCTAGCTGGAAACACCATATATTTT

V gene: TRBV30
J gene: TRBJ1-3
D gene: .
clone size: once
CDR3 protein: CAWRSGGGTNGNTIYF
CDR3 DNA: TGTGCCTGGAGGTCGGGAGGGGGAACTAATGGAAACACCATATATTTT

V gene: TRBV18
J gene: TRBJ1-2
D gene: TRBD1
clone size: .
CDR3 protein: CASSPTGGRYRDGYTF
CDR3 DNA: TGTGCCAGCTCACCAACAGGGGGCCGGTACAGGGATGGCTACACCTTC

V gene: TRBV5-4
J gene: TRBJ1-2
D gene: .
clone size: .
CDR3 protein: CASSLNAQGYGYTF
CDR3 DNA: TGTGCCAGCAGCTTGAACGCGCAGGGCTATGGCTACACCTTC

V gene: TRBV5-1
J gene: TRBJ2-1
D gene: .
clone size: .
CDR3 protein: CASSLALGNEQFF
CDR3 DNA: TGCGCCAGCAGCTTGGCCCTGGGAAATGAGCAGTTCTTC

V gene: TRBV28
J gene: TRBJ2-1
D gene: TRBD1
clone size: once
CDR3 protein: CASTLPDRGIREQFF
CDR3 DNA: TGTGCCAGCACCCTCCCGGACAGGGGTATTCGTGAGCAGTTCTTC

V gene: TRBV29-1
J gene: TRBJ2-7
D gene: .
clone size: once
CDR3 protein: CSVRGFSGEQYF
CDR3 DNA: TGCAGCGTAAGGGGTTTTTCGGGGGAGCAGTACTTC

V gene: TRBV19
J gene: TRBJ2-2
D gene: TRBD2
clone size: .
CDR3 protein: CASIAGVYTGELFF
CDR3 DNA: TGTGCCAGTATCGCGGGAGTGTACACCGGGGAGCTGTTTTTT